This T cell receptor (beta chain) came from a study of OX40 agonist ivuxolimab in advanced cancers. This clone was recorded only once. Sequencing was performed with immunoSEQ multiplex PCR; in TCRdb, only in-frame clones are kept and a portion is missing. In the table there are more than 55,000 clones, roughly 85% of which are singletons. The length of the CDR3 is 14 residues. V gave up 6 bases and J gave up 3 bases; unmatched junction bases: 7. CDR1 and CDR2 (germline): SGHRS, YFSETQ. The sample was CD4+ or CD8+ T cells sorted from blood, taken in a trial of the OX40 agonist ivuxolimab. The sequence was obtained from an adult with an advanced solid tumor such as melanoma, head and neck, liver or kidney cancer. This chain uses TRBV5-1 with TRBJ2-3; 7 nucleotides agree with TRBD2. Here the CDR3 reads CASNGGSGTDTQYF. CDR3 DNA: TGCGCCAGCAATGGCGGGAGTGGAACAGATACGCAGTATTTT.